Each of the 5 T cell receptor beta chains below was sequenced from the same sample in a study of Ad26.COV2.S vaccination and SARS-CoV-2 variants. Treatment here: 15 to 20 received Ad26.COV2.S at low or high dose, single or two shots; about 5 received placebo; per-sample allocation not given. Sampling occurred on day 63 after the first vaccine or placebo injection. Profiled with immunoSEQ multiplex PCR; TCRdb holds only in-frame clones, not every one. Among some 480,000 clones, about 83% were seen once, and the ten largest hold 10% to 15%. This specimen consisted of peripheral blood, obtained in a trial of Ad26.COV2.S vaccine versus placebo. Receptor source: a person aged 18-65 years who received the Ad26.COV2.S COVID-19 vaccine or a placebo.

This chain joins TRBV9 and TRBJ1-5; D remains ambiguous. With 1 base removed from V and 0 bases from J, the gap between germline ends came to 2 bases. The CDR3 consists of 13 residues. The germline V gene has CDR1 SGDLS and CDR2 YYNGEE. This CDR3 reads CASSVSSNQPQHF. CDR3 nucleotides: TGTGCCAGCAGCGTAAGTAGCAATCAGCCCCAGCATTTT.

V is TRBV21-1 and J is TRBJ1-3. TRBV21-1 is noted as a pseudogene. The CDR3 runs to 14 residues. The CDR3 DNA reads TGTGCCAGCAGCAAGGAAGGGTCCGGAAACACCATATATTTT. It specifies CASSKEGSGNTIYF.

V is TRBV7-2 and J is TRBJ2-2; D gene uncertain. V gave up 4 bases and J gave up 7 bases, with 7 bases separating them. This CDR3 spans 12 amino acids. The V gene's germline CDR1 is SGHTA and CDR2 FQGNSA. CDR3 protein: CASSYPSGELFF. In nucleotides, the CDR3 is TGTGCCAGCAGCTATCCTAGCGGGGAGCTGTTTTTT.

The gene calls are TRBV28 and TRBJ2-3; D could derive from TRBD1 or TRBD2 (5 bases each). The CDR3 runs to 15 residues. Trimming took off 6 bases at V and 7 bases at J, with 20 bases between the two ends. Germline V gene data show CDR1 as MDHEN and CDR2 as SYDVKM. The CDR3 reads CASRTGPGRLNTQYF. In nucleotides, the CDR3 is TGTGCCAGCAGGACGGGACCAGGAAGGTTGAATACGCAGTATTTT.

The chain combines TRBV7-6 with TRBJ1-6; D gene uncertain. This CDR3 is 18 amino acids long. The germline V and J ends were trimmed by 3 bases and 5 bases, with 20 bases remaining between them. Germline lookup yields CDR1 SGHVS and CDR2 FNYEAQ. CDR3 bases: TGTGCCAGCAGCTTGGGCGGGATTGCGAGGCGGAATAATTCACCCCTCCACTTT. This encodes CASSLGGIARRNNSPLHF.